Below, 5 T cell receptor beta chains from the same sample are listed, as sequenced in a study of T-cell reconstitution after alpha-beta-depleted transplantation in children. Unique molecular identifiers were incorporated during preparation of the TCRbeta library. MiXCR, applied by TCRdb to the PCR reads, yields one record per CDR3 protein. The sample records hundreds of thousands of distinct CDR3 sequences, roughly 23% being singletons. This specimen consisted of PBMCs, mostly from graft donor cells, obtained 360 days after TCRalphabeta/CD19-depleted stem cell transplant. All receptors derive from a boy under two years old who had a stem cell transplant for acute myeloid leukemia, so the T cells may come from the graft donor.

This chain uses TRBV15 with TRBJ2-5; D might be TRBD1 or TRBD2, each matching 5 bases. There are 16 residues in the CDR3. Trimming removed 1 base from V and 2 bases from J, with 14 bases in between. Germline CDR1 is LNHNV and CDR2 is YYDKDF (reference sequence). CDR3 sequence reads: CATSRVIGTRQETQYF. For the CDR3, the DNA is TGTGCCACCAGCAGAGTGATAGGGACCCGGCAAGAGACCCAGTACTTC.

The table lists this clonotype with a few counts. V usage is TRBV4-3 and J usage is TRBJ2-3, with a tentative D call TRBD1 (5 bases). Germline V gene sequence: CDR1 LGHNA, CDR2 YSLEER. The V and J ends lost 4 bases and 4 bases respectively, with 15 bases between them. The CDR3 runs to 15 residues. CDR3 sequence reads: CASSLILGAADTQYF. In nucleotides, the CDR3 is TGCGCCAGCAGCCTAATTCTAGGGGCGGCAGATACGCAGTATTTT.

This clonotype occurred a few times. V and J are TRBV20-1 and TRBJ1-1, with D unresolved. Germline lookup yields CDR1 DFQATT and CDR2 SNEGSKA (reference sequence). V lost 0 bases to trimming and J lost 0 bases, with 8 bases between them. This CDR3 is 14 amino acids long. The DNA of the CDR3 is TGCAGTGCTAGAGATTTTCCCGTGAACACTGAAGCTTTCTTT. It encodes CSARDFPVNTEAFF.

The rearrangement uses TRBV5-1 and TRBJ2-1, with 7 bases matching TRBD1. V was clipped by 0 bases and J by 8 bases; unmatched bases: 5. The length of the CDR3 is 14 residues. Germline CDR1 and CDR2: SGHRS and YFSETQ. This CDR3 is CASSLEDRYDEQFF. CDR3 coding DNA: TGCGCCAGCAGCTTGGAGGACAGGTACGATGAGCAGTTCTTC.

V and J are TRBV6-2 or TRBV6-3 and TRBJ2-1, with a possible D match to TRBD2 (6 bases). The CDR3 spans 15 residues. Trimming took 0 bases from V and 0 from J, leaving 6 bases between them. CDR1 and CDR2 from the germline V gene are MNHEY and SVGEGT. The CDR3 is CASSYSTSSYNEQFF. The CDR3, as DNA: TGTGCCAGCAGTTACTCGACTAGCTCCTACAATGAGCAGTTCTTC.